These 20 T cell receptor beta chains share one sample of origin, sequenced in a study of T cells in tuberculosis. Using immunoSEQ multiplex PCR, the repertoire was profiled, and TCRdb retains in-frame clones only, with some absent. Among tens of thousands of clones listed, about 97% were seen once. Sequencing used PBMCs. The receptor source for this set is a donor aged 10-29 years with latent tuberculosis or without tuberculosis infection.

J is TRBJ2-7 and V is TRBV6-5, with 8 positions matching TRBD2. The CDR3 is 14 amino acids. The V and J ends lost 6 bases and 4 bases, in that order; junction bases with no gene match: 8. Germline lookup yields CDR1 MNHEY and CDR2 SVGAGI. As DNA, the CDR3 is TGTGCCAGCAGCTCGGGGAGCGGGAGTTACGAGCAGTACTTC. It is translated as CASSSGSGSYEQYF.

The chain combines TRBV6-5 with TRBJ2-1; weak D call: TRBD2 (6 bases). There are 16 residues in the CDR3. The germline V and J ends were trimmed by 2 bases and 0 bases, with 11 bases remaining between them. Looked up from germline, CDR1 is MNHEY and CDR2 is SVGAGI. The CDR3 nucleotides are TGTGCCAGCAGTTACGATGGAGGGTCCTCCTACAATGAGCAGTTCTTC. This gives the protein CASSYDGGSSYNEQFF.

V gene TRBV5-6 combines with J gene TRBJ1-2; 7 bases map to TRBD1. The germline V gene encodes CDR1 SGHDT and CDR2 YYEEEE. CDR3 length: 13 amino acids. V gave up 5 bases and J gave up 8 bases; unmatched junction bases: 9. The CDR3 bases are TGTGCCAGCAGTTCCACGGACAGGCAGGGCTACACCTTC. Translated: CASSSTDRQGYTF.

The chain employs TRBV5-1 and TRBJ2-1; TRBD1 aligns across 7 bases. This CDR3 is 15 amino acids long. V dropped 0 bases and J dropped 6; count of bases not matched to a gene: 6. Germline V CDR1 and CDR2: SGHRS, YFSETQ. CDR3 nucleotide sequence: TGCGCCAGCAGCTTGGGCACAGGGGATATCAATGAGCAGTTCTTC. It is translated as CASSLGTGDINEQFF.

The chain's CDR3 is CASSEVLNYGYTF. For the CDR3, the DNA is TGTGCCAGCAGTGAAGTCCTGAACTATGGCTACACCTTC. The chain uses TRBV2 and TRBJ1-2; D is unresolved. CDR3 length: 13 amino acids. Trimming shortened V by 1 base and J by 2 bases, and 5 bases separated the two germline ends. From germline, CDR1 is SNHLY and CDR2 FYNNEI.

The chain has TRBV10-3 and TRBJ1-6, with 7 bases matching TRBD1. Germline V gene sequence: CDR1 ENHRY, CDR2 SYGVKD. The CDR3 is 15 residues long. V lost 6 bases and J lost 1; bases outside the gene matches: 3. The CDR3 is CAIRPQGSYNSPLHF. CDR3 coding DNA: TGTGCCATCAGACCACAGGGGTCCTATAATTCACCCCTCCACTTT.

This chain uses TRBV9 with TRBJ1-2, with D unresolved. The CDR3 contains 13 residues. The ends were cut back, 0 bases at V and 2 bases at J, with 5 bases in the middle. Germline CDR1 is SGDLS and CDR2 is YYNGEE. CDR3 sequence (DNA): TGTGCCAGCAGCGTAGATCGGAACTATGGCTACACCTTC. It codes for CASSVDRNYGYTF.

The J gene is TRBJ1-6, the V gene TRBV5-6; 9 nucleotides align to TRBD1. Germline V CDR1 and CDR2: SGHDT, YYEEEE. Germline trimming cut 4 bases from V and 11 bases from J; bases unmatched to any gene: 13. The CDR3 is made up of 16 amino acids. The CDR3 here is CASSPYLGQGGPPLHF. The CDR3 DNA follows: TGTGCCAGCAGCCCATATCTGGGACAGGGCGGGCCACCCCTCCACTTT.

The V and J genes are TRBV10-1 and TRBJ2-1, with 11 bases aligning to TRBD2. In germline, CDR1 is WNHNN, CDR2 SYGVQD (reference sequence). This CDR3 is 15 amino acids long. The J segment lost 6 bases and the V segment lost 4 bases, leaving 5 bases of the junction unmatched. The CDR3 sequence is CASSGTSGRFNEQFF. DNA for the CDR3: TGCGCCAGCAGTGGAACTAGCGGGAGATTCAATGAGCAGTTCTTC.

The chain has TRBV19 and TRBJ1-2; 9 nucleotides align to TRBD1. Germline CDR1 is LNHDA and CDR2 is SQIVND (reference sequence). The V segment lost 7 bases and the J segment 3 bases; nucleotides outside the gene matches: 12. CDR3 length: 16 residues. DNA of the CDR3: TGTGCCAGTATTACAAACCCGGGACAGGGTGACTATGGCTACACCTTC. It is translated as CASITNPGQGDYGYTF.

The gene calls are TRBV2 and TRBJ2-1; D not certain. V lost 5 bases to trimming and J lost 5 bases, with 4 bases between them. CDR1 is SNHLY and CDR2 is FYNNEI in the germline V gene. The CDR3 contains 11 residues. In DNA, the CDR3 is TGTGCCAGCAGTACTCACAATGAGCAGTTCTTC. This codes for CASSTHNEQFF.

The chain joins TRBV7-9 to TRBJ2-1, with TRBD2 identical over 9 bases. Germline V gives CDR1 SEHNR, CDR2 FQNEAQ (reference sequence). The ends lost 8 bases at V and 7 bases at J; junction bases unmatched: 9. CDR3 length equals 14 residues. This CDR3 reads CASPVVAGDNEQFF. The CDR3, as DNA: TGTGCCAGCCCTGTGGTAGCGGGAGATAATGAGCAGTTCTTC.

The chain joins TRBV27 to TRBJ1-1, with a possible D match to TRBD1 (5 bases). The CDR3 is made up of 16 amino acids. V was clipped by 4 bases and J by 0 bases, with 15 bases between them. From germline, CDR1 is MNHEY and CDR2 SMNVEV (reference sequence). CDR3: CASSYSVGEVNTEAFF. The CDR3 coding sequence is TGTGCCAGCAGTTATTCAGTAGGGGAAGTGAACACTGAAGCTTTCTTT.

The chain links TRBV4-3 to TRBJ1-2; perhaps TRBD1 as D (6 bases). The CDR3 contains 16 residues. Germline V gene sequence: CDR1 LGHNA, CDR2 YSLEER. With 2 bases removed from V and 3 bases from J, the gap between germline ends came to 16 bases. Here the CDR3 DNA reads TGCGCCAGCAGCCAAAGATCCGGCAGGGGAGACTATGGCTACACCTTC. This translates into CASSQRSGRGDYGYTF.

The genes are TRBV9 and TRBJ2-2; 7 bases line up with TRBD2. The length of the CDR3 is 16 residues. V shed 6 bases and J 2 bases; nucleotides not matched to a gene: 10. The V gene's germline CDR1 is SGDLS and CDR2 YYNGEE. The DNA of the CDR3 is TGTGCCAGCACCCGCAAAGCGGGAAGTAACACCGGGGAGCTGTTTTTT. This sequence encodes CASTRKAGSNTGELFF.

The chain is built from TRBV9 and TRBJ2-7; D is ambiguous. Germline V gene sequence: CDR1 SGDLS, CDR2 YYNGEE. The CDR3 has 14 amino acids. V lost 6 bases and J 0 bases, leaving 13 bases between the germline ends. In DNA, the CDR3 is TGTGCCAGCACACCTGGGTACAGCTCCTACGAGCAGTACTTC. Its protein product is CASTPGYSSYEQYF.

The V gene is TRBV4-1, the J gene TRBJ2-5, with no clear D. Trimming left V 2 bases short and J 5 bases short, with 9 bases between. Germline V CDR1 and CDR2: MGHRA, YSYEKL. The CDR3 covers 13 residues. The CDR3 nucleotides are TGCGCCAGCAGCCAAACACTCAGGGAGACCCAGTACTTC. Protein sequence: CASSQTLRETQYF.

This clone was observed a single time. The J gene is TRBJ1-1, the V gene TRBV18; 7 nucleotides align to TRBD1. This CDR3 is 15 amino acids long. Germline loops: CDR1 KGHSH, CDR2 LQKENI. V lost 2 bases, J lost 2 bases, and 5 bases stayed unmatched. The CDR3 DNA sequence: TGTGCCAGCTCACCATTCACAGGGGAAAACACTGAAGCTTTCTTT. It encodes CASSPFTGENTEAFF.

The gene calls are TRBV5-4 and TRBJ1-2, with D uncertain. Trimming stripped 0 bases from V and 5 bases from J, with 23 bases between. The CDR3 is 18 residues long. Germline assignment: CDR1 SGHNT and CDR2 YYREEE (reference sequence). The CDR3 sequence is CASSLVGGAIAGRYGYTF. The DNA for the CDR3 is TGTGCCAGCAGCTTGGTGGGTGGTGCTATTGCGGGTCGATATGGCTACACCTTC.

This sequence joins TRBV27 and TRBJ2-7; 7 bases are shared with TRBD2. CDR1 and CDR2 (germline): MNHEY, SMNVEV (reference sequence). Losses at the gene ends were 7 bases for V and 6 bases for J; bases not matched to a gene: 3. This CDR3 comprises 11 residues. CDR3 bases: TGTGCCAGCAAGGGAGGGTTCGAGCAGTACTTC. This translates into CASKGGFEQYF.